The 6 T cell receptor beta chains presented below share a single source sample, sequenced in a study of cytomegalovirus exposure and HLA in healthy donors. The study ran its PCR with 60 Vbeta and 13 Jbeta primers. Profiled with immunoSEQ multiplex PCR; TCRdb holds only in-frame clones, not every one. The sample lists over 120,000 clones, approximately 82% occurring once. What was sequenced was PBMCs. The origin of the receptors is a man aged 25-45 years in good health and CMV-seropositive.

The chain joins TRBV5-1 to TRBJ2-2; 8 bases line up with TRBD1. The CDR3 runs to 16 residues. Looked up from germline, CDR1 is SGHRS and CDR2 is YFSETQ. After removal of 0 bases from V and 4 bases from J, the junction contained 5 bases not matched to a gene. DNA of the CDR3: TGCGCCAGCAGCTTGGATCCAGGGGGCAGCACCGGGGAGCTGTTTTTT. It is translated as CASSLDPGGSTGELFF. The variable domain in full, with the rest retrieved from reference TRBV5-1 and TRBJ2-2, is KAGVTQTPRYLIKTRGQQVTLSCSPISGHRSVSWYQQTPGQGLQFLFEYFSETQRNKGNFPGRFSGRQFSNSRSEMNVSTLELGDSALYLCASSLDPGGSTGELFFGEGSRLTVL.

V and J are TRBV5-4 and TRBJ2-2; D not resolved. Trimming cost V 3 bases and J 2 bases, with 5 bases left between them. In germline, CDR1 is SGHNT, CDR2 YYREEE (reference sequence). The length of the CDR3 is 13 residues. DNA for the CDR3: TGTGCCAGCAGCTCGAGTAACACCGGGGAGCTGTTTTTT. Protein product: CASSSSNTGELFF.

In regard to this clone: The germline gene is not matched at one end of the junction; a read error may be the cause. The chain combines TRBV7-9 with TRBJ1-1; tentatively, D is TRBD1 (5 bases). The CDR3 has 13 residues. Germline V gene sequence: CDR1 SEHNR, CDR2 FQNEAQ (reference sequence). The CDR3 is CSSSLVRGEGAFF. The CDR3 DNA sequence: TGTTCCAGCAGCTTAGTACGGGGGGAGGGAGCTTTCTTT.

The chain combines TRBV6-5 with TRBJ1-6, with unresolved D. The CDR3 contains 13 residues. V was shortened by 5 bases and J by 9 bases, with 11 bases between the two germline ends. Germline-derived CDR1 and CDR2 are MNHEY and SVGAGI. In DNA form, the CDR3 reads TGTGCCAGCAGTGCCAATTCGGGTTCACCCCTCCACTTT. Amino acid sequence: CASSANSGSPLHF.

The V call is TRBV30, the J call TRBJ2-1, with D maybe TRBD1 (6 bases). Trimming took 2 bases from V and 5 from J, leaving 10 bases between them. The CDR3 contains 13 residues. Per the germline V gene, CDR1 is GTSNPN and CDR2 is SVGIG (reference sequence). The CDR3 spells CAWSSQGNNEQFF. The CDR3 region has the DNA TGTGCCTGGAGTTCCCAGGGGAACAATGAGCAGTTCTTC. Full variable domain (outside the CDR3, taken from reference TRBV30 and TRBJ2-1): SQTIHQWPATLVQPVGSPLSLECTVEGTSNPNLYWYRQAAGRGLQLLFYSVGIGQISSEVPQNLSASRPQDRQFILSSKKLLLSDSGFYLCAWSSQGNNEQFFGPGTRLTVL.

The rearrangement joins TRBV7-9 to TRBJ1-2; a weak D match, TRBD1 (6 bases). The length of the CDR3 is 15 residues. V was cut by 1 base and J by 1 base, with 10 bases left in between. Germline V gene data show CDR1 as SEHNR and CDR2 as FQNEAQ (reference sequence). The CDR3 DNA follows: TGTGCCAGCAGCTTAGGGGACACTTTTAACTATGGCTACACCTTC. This encodes CASSLGDTFNYGYTF. The complete variable domain, with remaining parts taken from reference TRBV7-9 and TRBJ1-2, reads DTGVSQNPRHKITKRGQNVTFRCDPISEHNRLYWYRQTLGQGPEFLTYFQNEAQLEKSRLLSDRFSAERPKGSFSTLEIQRTEQGDSAMYLCASSLGDTFNYGYTFGSGTRLTVV.